These T cell receptor beta chains were read from a single sample in a study of T-cell reconstitution after alpha-beta-depleted transplantation in children. A single record per CDR3 protein comes from TCRdb applying MiXCR to the PCR reads. The table has approximately 350,000 distinct CDR3 sequences, about a tenth seen once; the top ten hold about 2.3%. The source was PBMCs from the stem cell graft donor, collected from the stem cell graft. The receptors derive from a human donor who donated a stem cell graft to a child with acute lymphoblastic leukemia. CDR3s include the opening cysteine and the closing phenylalanine or tryptophan. A D gene is named only where the DNA matches it firmly. Clone size appears in some rows only: once, few, many, or a class for an expanded clone.

>TRBJ2-2|TRBD1|few|TRBV20-1
TGCAGTGCTGATATGACAGGGGGAAATACCGGGGAGCTGTTTTTT
CSADMTGGNTGELFF
>TRBJ2-3|NA|few|TRBV12-3/TRBV12-4
TGTGCCAGCGCGTTAAATGCGCAGTATTTT
CASALNAQYF
>TRBJ2-3|TRBD1|few|TRBV5-1
TGCGCCAGCAGCCAAGGGACAGGGGAGGCAGATACGCAGTATTTT
CASSQGTGEADTQYF
>TRBJ2-7|TRBD2|many|TRBV4-2
TGTGCCAGCAGCCAAAACGGACTAGCGGGAGATAGCAACTACGAGCAGTACTTC
CASSQNGLAGDSNYEQYF
>TRBJ2-1|NA|few|TRBV4-3
TGCGCCAGCAGCCAACCTCTCGGAGGCTACAATGAGCAGTTCTTC
CASSQPLGGYNEQFF
>TRBJ1-2|NA|many|TRBV27
TGTGCCAGCAGTTTATACCCCTCGGGGAGAGGCTACACCTTC
CASSLYPSGRGYTF
>TRBJ2-7|NA|NA|TRBV28
TGTGCCATCTTGGAAGAGTACGAGCAGTACTTC
CAILEEYEQYF
>TRBJ2-3|TRBD2|many|TRBV9
TGTGCCAGCAGCGTAGAAGGTGGACTAGCGGGACGGGCAGATACGCAGTATTTT
CASSVEGGLAGRADTQYF
>TRBJ2-3|NA|NA|TRBV28
TGTGCCAGCAGTTTAATAGGTTTCGCCCTAAGCACAGATACGCAGTATTTT
CASSLIGFALSTDTQYF
>TRBJ2-3|NA|NA|TRBV24-1
TGTGCCACCAGTGATTTGCAGGCAGGGTCAGATACGCAGTATTTT
CATSDLQAGSDTQYF
>TRBJ2-7|NA|few|TRBV5-6
TGTGCCAGCAGGGACCGGGACGGGCTTTGGTACGAGCAGTACTTC
CASRDRDGLWYEQYF
>TRBJ2-1|NA|few|TRBV29-1
TGCAGCGGAGGGGGGAAATCCTACAATGAGCAGTTCTTC
CSGGGKSYNEQFF
>TRBJ2-7|NA|many|TRBV21-1
TGTGCCAGCAGCGCCCGCAGGATAGGGGCAGTATTAAACTACGAGCAGTACTTC
CASSARRIGAVLNYEQYF
>TRBJ1-2|NA|few|TRBV25-1
TGTGCCATTTATGACGGATCGAGCTATGGCTACACCTTC
CAIYDGSSYGYTF
>TRBJ1-5|NA|NA|TRBV5-1
TGCGCCAGCAGCTTGGAACAGTTGGGAGGCGGACAGCCCCAGCATTTT
CASSLEQLGGGQPQHF
>TRBJ2-2|NA|many|TRBV7-3
TGTGCCAGCAGTTTACTAGCACCCACCGGGGAGCTGTTTTTT
CASSLLAPTGELFF
>TRBJ2-1|TRBD1|few|TRBV12-3/TRBV12-4
TGTGCCAGCAGACGACAGGGTTCTCCCTACAATGAGCAGTTCTTC
CASRRQGSPYNEQFF
>TRBJ1-1|NA|few|TRBV7-2
TGTGCCAGCAGCTTAATAGGACAGAACACTGAAGCTTTCTTT
CASSLIGQNTEAFF
>TRBJ2-2|TRBD2|few|TRBV11-2
TGTGCCAGCAGCTCCCTCTCGTTTGGCGGGAGGCTGATCGGGGAGCTGTTTTTT
CASSSLSFGGRLIGELFF
>TRBJ2-7|NA|few|TRBV3-1
TGTGCCAGCAGCCAAAGTAGGCCACCCTACGAGCAGTACTTC
CASSQSRPPYEQYF
>TRBJ2-1|NA|many|TRBV27
TGTGCCAGCAGACAGGGGGAGGGGTGGAGGAATGAGCAGTTCTTC
CASRQGEGWRNEQFF
>TRBJ2-1|NA|many|TRBV29-1
TGCAGCGTCCTGGGCCGCCAAGCCCACAATGAGCAGTTCTTC
CSVLGRQAHNEQFF
>TRBJ2-5|TRBD1|many|TRBV10-2
TGCGCCAGCAGCCCGACAGGGGTGCAGGAGACCCAGTACTTC
CASSPTGVQETQYF
>TRBJ2-2|TRBD2|few|TRBV15
TGTGCCACCGAGGAAGCGGGATCGGGCGGGGAGCTGTTTTTT
CATEEAGSGGELFF
>TRBJ1-1|NA|many|TRBV29-1
TGCAGCGTTGGAGTCCCAGGCAAAGCTTTCTTT
CSVGVPGKAFF
>TRBJ2-6|TRBD1|few|TRBV11-2
TGTGCCAGCAGCGTTCCGGGACAGGGGGTCCCTGGGGCCAACGTCCTGACTTTC
CASSVPGQGVPGANVLTF
>TRBJ1-2|NA|few|TRBV9
TGTGCCAGCAGCGTAGCTCCAGGGACTAACTATGGCTACACCTTC
CASSVAPGTNYGYTF
>TRBJ2-3|TRBD2|many|TRBV7-9
TGTGCCAGCAGCTTAGGCGGGACCGGGACTAGTCAGTATTTT
CASSLGGTGTSQYF
>TRBJ2-7|TRBD1|many|TRBV7-9
TGTGCCAGCAGCTTAGGAGCAGGGGGTAAAGAGCAGTACTTC
CASSLGAGGKEQYF
>TRBJ2-7|TRBD1|NA|TRBV6-2/TRBV6-3
TGTGCCAGCACCCGACAGGGGACACGAATCTACGAGCAGTACTTC
CASTRQGTRIYEQYF
>TRBJ2-2|NA|few|TRBV7-3
TGTGCCAGCAGCCCTGGCCGACGGCCGGACACCGGGGAGCTGTTTTTT
CASSPGRRPDTGELFF
>TRBJ1-3|NA|NA|TRBV4-3
TGCGCCAGCGGGAAAGTCGAGGGGACCTCTGGAAACACCATATATTTT
CASGKVEGTSGNTIYF
>TRBJ2-1|NA|NA|TRBV7-2
TGTGCCAGCAGCTTACGCTACGCGGCAAAGGGCAATGAGCAGTTCTTC
CASSLRYAAKGNEQFF
>TRBJ2-7|NA|NA|TRBV7-9
TGTGCCAGCAGCTTAGTTACGGGAGCGTCCTACGAGCAGTACTTC
CASSLVTGASYEQYF
>TRBJ2-1|NA|NA|TRBV5-8
TGTGCCAGCAGCTTGAGCTGGTCCTACAATGAGCAGTTCTTC
CASSLSWSYNEQFF
>TRBJ2-3|TRBD2|few|TRBV24-1
TGTGCCACCAGTGATTTATCAGCGGGGGGCAGCACAGATACGCAGTATTTT
CATSDLSAGGSTDTQYF
>TRBJ2-7|TRBD2|NA|TRBV20-1
TGCAGAGTAGCGGGAGGTCGGGGCGAGCAGTACTTC
CRVAGGRGEQYF
>TRBJ1-2|NA|few|TRBV21-1
TGTGCCAGCGTGGGGGGGGGACCTAACTATGGCTACACCTTC
CASVGGGPNYGYTF
>TRBJ2-1|TRBD2|few|TRBV4-1
TGCGCCAGCAGCCATCCTCATGGGGCTAGCGGGAGTGGGAATGAGCAGTTCTTC
CASSHPHGASGSGNEQFF
>TRBJ2-7|TRBD2|NA|TRBV14
TGTGCCAGCAGCCCCCGTGGCACTAGCGGGATCTTTGCCTACGAGCAGTACTTC
CASSPRGTSGIFAYEQYF
>TRBJ1-2|NA|few|TRBV20-1
TGCAGTGCTAGAGACGGAACCTATGGCTACACCTTC
CSARDGTYGYTF
>TRBJ2-5|TRBD1|few|TRBV7-9
TGTGCCAGCAGACTAACAGGGGCCCGAGGGGGTACGCCCCAGTACTTC
CASRLTGARGGTPQYF
>TRBJ2-7|NA|many|TRBV20-1
TGCAGTGCTAGAGGGGCGAGCATCTACGAGCAGTACTTC
CSARGASIYEQYF
>TRBJ2-2|NA|NA|TRBV21-1
TGTGCCAGCAGCAAAACCGATGGCCGGCGGAATAGGACAGGGGGCACCGGGGAGCTGTTTTTT
CASSKTDGRRNRTGGTGELFF
>TRBJ2-7|TRBD2|NA|TRBV7-2
TGTGCCAGCAGCGCAGGACTAGCGGGACAAGCCCCCTACGAGCAGTACTTC
CASSAGLAGQAPYEQYF
>TRBJ2-2|TRBD1|many|TRBV9
TGTGCCAGCAGTGAGGACAGGGGGCCGGTCGGGGAGCTGTTTTTT
CASSEDRGPVGELFF